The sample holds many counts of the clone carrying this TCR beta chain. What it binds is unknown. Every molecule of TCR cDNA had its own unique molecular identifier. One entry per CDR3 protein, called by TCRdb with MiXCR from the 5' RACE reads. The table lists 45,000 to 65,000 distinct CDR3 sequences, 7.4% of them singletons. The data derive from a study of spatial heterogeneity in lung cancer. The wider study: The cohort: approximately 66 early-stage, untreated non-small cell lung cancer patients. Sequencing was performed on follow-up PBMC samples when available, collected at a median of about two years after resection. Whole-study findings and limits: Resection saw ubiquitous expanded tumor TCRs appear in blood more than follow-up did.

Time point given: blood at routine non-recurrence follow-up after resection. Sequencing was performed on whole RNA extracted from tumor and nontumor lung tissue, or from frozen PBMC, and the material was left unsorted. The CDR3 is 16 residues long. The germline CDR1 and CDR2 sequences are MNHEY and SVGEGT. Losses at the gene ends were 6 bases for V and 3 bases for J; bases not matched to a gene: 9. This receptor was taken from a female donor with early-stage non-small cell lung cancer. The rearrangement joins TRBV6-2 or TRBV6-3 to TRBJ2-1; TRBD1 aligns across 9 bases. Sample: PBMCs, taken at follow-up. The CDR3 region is CASSLTGTGLYNEQFF. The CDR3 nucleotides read TGTGCCAGCAGCTTAACCGGGACAGGGCTCTACAATGAGCAGTTCTTC.